This TCR beta chain was profiled in a study of T cells in Graves' hyperthyroidism and ophthalmopathy. Regarding the study as a whole: The model made its ophthalmopathy prediction, and onset followed a median approximately 6 months later.

Those patients with uncontrolled infection, other autoimmune disease, pregnancy or lactation were excluded. The authors took PBMCs from over 8.5 ml fresh peripheral blood. Trimming took 5 bases from V and 1 from J; bases not matched to a gene: 11. The CDR3 extends over 16 amino acids. Germline CDR1 LNHDA, CDR2 SQIVND (reference sequence). TCR beta CDR3 regions were amplified from RNA. Initially, a first-round RT-PCR of the TCR CDR3 employed the HTBI primer set. TCRdb analysed the multiplex PCR reads with MiXCR anew, one entry per CDR3 protein. The table has under 400,000 distinct CDR3 sequences, approximately 15% seen once. The table lists this clonotype with many counts. Its antigen remains unidentified.

The source of this sequence is a man aged 25 to 40 with Graves' hyperthyroidism. This chain joins TRBV19 and TRBJ2-7, with 7 bases aligning to TRBD1. The sample was blood. This CDR3 is CASSPTPGQISYEQYF. CDR3 DNA sequence: TGTGCCAGTAGTCCGACTCCGGGACAGATATCCTACGAGCAGTACTTC.